Below, 3 T cell receptor beta chains from the same sample are listed, as sequenced in a study of blood T cell repertoires in COVID-19. The assay was immunoSEQ multiplex PCR, and TCRdb's table has in-frame clones only and misses some. The sample includes around 130,000 clones, around 80% of them seen just once. What was sequenced was peripheral blood. The receptors originated from a human donor in a cohort sampled during active COVID-19.

This chain joins TRBV2 and TRBJ1-4; TRBD1 agrees at 9 bases. Germline values: CDR1 SNHLY, CDR2 FYNNEI. The junction had 8 bases not matched to a gene; V was cut back by 5 bases and J by 7 bases. The CDR3 extends over 15 amino acids. CDR3 region: CASSPPGQGGEKLFF. CDR3 DNA sequence: TGTGCCAGCAGTCCACCGGGACAGGGAGGTGAAAAACTGTTTTTT.

In this sample, this clone turned up a few times. V usage is TRBV7-8 and J usage is TRBJ2-5; D is ambiguous. The length of the CDR3 is 13 residues. Germline CDR1 is SGHVS and CDR2 is FQNEAQ. Between the trimmed V and J ends, which lost 5 bases and 5 bases, there was a span of 12 bases. CDR3 nucleotides: TGTGCCAGCAGCCCCCTGATTGCGGAGACCCAGTACTTC. It is translated as CASSPLIAETQYF.

This chain connects TRBV30 to TRBJ2-1; 16 bases line up with TRBD2. V shed 4 bases and J 1 base; nucleotides not matched to a gene: 7. Germline V lookup: CDR1 GTSNPN, CDR2 SVGIG (reference sequence). The CDR3 runs to 18 residues. This CDR3 reads CAWNTGTSGGASYNEQFF. The DNA for the CDR3 is TGTGCCTGGAATACCGGGACTAGCGGGGGGGCGTCCTACAATGAGCAGTTCTTC. Supplemented by reference TRBV30 and TRBJ2-1, the full variable domain reads SQTIHQWPATLVQPVGSPLSLECTVEGTSNPNLYWYRQAAGRGLQLLFYSVGIGQISSEVPQNLSASRPQDRQFILSSKKLLLSDSGFYLCAWNTGTSGGASYNEQFFGPGTRLTVL.